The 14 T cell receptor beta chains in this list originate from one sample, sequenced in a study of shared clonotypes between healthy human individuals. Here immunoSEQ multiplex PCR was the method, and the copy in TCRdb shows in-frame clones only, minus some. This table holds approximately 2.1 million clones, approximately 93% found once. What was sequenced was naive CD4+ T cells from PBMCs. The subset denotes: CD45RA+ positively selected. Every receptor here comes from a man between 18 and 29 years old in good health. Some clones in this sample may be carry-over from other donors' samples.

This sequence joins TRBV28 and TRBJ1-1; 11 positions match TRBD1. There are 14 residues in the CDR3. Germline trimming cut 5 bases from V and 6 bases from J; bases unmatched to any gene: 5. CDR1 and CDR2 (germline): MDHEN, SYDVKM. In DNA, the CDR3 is TGTGCCAGCAGTCTCTGGACAGGGGGCGCTGAAGCTTTCTTT. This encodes CASSLWTGGAEAFF.

The CDR3 region is CASSEWALAGGRGSENIQYF. The CDR3 bases are TGTGCCAGCAGTGAGTGGGCGTTAGCGGGAGGCCGGGGTTCGGAAAACATTCAGTACTTC. V is TRBV6-1 and J is TRBJ2-4, with 10 bases identical to TRBD2. The trim removed 3 bases at V and 5 bases at J, leaving 19 bases unmatched. CDR3 length: 20 residues. Germline V gene sequence: CDR1 MNHNS, CDR2 SASEGT.

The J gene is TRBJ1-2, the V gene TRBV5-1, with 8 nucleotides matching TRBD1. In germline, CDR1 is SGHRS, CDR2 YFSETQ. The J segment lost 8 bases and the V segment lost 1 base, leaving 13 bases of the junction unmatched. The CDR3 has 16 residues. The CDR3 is CASSLRPDTGGDGYTF. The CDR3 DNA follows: TGCGCCAGCAGCTTGCGTCCCGATACAGGGGGAGACGGCTACACCTTC.

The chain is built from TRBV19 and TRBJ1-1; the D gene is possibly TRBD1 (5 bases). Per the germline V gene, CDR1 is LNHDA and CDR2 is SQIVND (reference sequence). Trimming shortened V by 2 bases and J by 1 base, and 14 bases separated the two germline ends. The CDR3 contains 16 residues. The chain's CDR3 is CASSIWGRRGNTEAFF. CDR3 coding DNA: TGTGCCAGTAGTATATGGGGGAGAAGGGGGAACACTGAAGCTTTCTTT.

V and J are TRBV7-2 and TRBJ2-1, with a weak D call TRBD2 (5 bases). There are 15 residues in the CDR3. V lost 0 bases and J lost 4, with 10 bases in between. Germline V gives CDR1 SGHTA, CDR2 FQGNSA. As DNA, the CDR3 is TGTGCCAGCAGCTTAGCACTAGTTGGGTACAATGAGCAGTTCTTC. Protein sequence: CASSLALVGYNEQFF.

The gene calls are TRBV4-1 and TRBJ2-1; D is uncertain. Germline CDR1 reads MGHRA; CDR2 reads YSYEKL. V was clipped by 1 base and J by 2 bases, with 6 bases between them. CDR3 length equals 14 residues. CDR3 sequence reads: CASSQVPTYNEQFF. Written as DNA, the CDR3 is TGCGCCAGCAGCCAAGTCCCGACCTACAATGAGCAGTTCTTC.

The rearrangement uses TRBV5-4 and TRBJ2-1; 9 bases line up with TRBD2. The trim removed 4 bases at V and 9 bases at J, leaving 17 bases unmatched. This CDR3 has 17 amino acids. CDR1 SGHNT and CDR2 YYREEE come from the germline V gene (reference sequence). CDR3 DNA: TGTGCCAGCAGCCGCGGGGGTAGCGGGAGTCTACGGGTTGAGCAGTTCTTC. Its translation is CASSRGGSGSLRVEQFF.

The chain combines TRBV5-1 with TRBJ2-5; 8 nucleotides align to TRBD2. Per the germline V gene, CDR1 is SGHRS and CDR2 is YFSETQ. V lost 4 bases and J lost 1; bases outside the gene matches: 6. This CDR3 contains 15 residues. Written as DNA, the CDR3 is TGCGCCAGCAGCATCCAAACTAGCGGCCAAGAGACCCAGTACTTC. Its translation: CASSIQTSGQETQYF. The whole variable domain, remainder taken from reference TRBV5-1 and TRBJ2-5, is KAGVTQTPRYLIKTRGQQVTLSCSPISGHRSVSWYQQTPGQGLQFLFEYFSETQRNKGNFPGRFSGRQFSNSRSEMNVSTLELGDSALYLCASSIQTSGQETQYFGPGTRLLVL.

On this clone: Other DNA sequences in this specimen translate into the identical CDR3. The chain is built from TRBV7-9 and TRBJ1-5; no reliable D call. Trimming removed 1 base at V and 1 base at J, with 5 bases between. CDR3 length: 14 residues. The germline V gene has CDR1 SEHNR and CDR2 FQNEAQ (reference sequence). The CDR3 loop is CASSLDRSNQPQHF. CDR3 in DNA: TGTGCCAGCAGCTTAGATCGGAGCAATCAGCCCCAGCATTTT.

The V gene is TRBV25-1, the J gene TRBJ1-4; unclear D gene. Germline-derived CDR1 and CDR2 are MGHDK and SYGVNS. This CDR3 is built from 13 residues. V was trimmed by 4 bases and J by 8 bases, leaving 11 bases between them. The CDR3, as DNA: TGTGCCAGCAGTGGAGTGGTCCCCGAAAAACTGTTTTTT. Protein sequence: CASSGVVPEKLFF.

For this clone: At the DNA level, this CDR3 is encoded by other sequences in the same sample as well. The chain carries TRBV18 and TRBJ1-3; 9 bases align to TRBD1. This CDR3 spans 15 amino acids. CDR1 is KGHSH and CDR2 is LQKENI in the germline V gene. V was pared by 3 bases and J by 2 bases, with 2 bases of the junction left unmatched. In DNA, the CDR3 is TGTGCCAGCTCACCCGGGACAGGGACTGGAAACACCATATATTTT. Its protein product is CASSPGTGTGNTIYF.

CDR3 DNA: TGTGCCAGCTCGCGAACCCTGGTGGGAATGGATGAAGCTTTCTTT. Its protein is CASSRTLVGMDEAFF. The V and J genes are TRBV5-6 and TRBJ1-1; D gene ambiguous. V lost 7 bases to trimming and J lost 7 bases, with 23 bases between them. The length of the CDR3 is 15 residues. The germline gives CDR1 SGHDT, CDR2 YYEEEE.

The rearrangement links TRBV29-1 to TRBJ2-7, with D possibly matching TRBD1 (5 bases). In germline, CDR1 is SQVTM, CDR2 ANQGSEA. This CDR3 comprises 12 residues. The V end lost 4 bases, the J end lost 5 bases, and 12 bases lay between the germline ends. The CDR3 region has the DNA TGCAGCGTTGTAATTGGCAGGGACGAGCAGTACTTC. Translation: CSVVIGRDEQYF.

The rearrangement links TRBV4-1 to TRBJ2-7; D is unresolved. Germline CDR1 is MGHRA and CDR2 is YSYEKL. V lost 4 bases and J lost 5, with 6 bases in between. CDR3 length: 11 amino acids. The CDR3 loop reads CASSRDDEQYF. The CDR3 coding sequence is TGCGCCAGCAGCCGTGACGACGAGCAGTACTTC.